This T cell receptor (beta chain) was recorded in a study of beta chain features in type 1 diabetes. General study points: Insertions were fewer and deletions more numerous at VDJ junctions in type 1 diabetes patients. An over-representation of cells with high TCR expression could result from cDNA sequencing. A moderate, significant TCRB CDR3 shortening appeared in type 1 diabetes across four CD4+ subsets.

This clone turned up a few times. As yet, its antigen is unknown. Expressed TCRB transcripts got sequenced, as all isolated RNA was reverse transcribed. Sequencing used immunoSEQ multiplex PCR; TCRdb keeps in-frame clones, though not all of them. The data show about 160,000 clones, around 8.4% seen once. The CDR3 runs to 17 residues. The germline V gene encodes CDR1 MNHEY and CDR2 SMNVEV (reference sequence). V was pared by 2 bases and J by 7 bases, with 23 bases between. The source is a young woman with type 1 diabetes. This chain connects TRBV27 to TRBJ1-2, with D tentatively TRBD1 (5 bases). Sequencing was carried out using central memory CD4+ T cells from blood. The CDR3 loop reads CASSLGTGRGGVGGYTF. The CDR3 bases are TGTGCCAGCAGTTTAGGGACGGGACGTGGCGGGGTAGGTGGCTACACCTTC.